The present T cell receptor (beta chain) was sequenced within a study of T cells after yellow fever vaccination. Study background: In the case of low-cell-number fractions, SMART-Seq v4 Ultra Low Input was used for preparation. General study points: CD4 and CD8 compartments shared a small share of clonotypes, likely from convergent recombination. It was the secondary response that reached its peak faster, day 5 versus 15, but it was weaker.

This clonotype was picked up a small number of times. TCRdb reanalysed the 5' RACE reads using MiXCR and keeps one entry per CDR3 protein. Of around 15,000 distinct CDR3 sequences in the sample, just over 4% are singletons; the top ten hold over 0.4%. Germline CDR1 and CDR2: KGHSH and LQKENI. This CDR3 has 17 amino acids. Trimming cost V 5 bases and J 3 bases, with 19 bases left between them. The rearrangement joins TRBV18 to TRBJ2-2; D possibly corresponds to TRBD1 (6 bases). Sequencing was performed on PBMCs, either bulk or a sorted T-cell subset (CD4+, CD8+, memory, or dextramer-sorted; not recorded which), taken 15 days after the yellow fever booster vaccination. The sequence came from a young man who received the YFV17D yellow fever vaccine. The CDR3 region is CASSTNYREADTGELFF. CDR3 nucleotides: TGTGCCAGCTCAACCAATTACAGGGAAGCCGACACCGGGGAGCTGTTTTTT.